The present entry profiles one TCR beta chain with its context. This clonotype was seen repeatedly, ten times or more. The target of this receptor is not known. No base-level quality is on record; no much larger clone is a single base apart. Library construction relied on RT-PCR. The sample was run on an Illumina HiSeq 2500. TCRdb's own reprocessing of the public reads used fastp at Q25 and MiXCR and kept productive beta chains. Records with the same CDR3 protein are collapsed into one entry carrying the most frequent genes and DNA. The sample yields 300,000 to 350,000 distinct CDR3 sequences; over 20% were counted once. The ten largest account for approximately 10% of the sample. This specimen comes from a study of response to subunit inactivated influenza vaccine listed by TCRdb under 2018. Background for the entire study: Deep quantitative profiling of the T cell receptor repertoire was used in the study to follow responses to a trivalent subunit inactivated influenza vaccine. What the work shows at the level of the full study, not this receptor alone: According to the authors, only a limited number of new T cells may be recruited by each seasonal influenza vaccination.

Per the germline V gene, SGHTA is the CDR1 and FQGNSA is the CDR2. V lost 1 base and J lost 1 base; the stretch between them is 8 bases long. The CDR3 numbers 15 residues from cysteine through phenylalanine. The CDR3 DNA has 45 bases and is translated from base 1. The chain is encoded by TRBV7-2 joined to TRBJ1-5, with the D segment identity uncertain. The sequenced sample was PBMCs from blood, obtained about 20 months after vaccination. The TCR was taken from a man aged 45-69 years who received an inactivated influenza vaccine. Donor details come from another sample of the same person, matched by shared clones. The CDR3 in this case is CASSLVAGSNQPQHF. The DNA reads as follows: TGTGCCAGCAGCTTAGTAGCGGGCAGCAATCAGCCCCAGCATTTT.